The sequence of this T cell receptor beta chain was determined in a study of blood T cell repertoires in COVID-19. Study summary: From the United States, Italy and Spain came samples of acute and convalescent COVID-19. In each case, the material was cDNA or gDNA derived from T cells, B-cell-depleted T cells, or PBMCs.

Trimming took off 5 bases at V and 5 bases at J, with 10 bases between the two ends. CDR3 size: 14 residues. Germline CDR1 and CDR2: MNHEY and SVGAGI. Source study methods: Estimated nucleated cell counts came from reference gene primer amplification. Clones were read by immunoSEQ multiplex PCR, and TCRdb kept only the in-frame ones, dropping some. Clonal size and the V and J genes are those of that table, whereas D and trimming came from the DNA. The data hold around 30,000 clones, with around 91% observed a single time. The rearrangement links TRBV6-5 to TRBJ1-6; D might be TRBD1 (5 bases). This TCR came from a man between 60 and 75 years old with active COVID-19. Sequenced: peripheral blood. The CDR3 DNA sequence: TGTGCCAGCAGTAGGCAGGGAAATAATTCACCCCTCCACTTT. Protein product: CASSRQGNNSPLHF.